This is a list of T cell receptor beta chains from one sample in a study of cytomegalovirus exposure and HLA in healthy donors. TCRdb keeps only in-frame clones here, not all; method: immunoSEQ multiplex PCR. Seen here are approximately 31,000 clones, approximately 87% observed once, and the top ten hold 2.7%. Sequenced input: PBMCs. Receptor source: a boy between 10 and 17 years old in good health and CMV-seronegative. CDR3s include the opening cysteine and the closing phenylalanine or tryptophan. A D gene is named only where the DNA matches it firmly. Not every row has a clone size; where given, it reads once, few, many or a size class.

>TRBD1|TRBV5-6|TRBJ2-7|13|.
TGTGCCAGCAGCTTAACCGCAGGGGGCGAGCAGTACTTC
CASSLTAGGEQYF
>TRBD1|TRBV6-6|TRBJ1-2|13|.
TGTGCCAGCAGTTACGAGGGGGCTAGTGGCTACACCTTC
CASSYEGASGYTF
>.|TRBV5-4|TRBJ1-1|12|once
TGTGCCAGCAGCGAGGTGAACACTGAAGCTTTCTTT
CASSEVNTEAFF
>TRBD1|TRBV7-6|TRBJ1-2|14|.
TGTGCCAGCAGTTTAGGGACAGGCGACTATGGCTACACCTTC
CASSLGTGDYGYTF
>TRBD1|TRBV18|TRBJ1-2|14|.
TGTGCCAGCTCGCCGGGACAGGGAGTTTATAGCTACACCTTC
CASSPGQGVYSYTF
>.|TRBV6-1|TRBJ1-2|13|.
TGTGCCAGCAGTGATTGGGGGGGCTATGGCTACACCTTC
CASSDWGGYGYTF
>TRBD2|TRBV5-6|TRBJ2-7|14|.
TGTGCCAGCAGCTTGCCTAGCGGGGCCGTCGAGCAGTACTTC
CASSLPSGAVEQYF
>.|TRBV4-1|TRBJ1-6|15|.
TGCGCCAGCAGCCAAGAGCCGATTGTCAAGGGACTGGTCCACTTT
CASSQEPIVKGLVHF
>.|TRBV6-6|TRBJ1-5|16|.
TGTGCCAGCAGTTACTCCCAGGGATCAGGCAATCAGCCCCAGCATTTT
CASSYSQGSGNQPQHF
>.|TRBV9|TRBJ2-3|15|.
TGTGCCAGCAGCAATGAGGGAACAGGGACAGATACGCAGTATTTT
CASSNEGTGTDTQYF
>.|TRBV27|TRBJ2-3|14|.
TGTGCCAGCAGTTTAGGTCTATATACAGATACGCAGTATTTT
CASSLGLYTDTQYF
>.|TRBV30|TRBJ1-6|15|.
TGTGCCTGGAGTGTACTTCGGTCCTGGAATTCACCCCTCCACTTT
CAWSVLRSWNSPLHF
>.|TRBV7-9|TRBJ1-3|15|.
TGTGCCAGCAGCGGGGACATAACTGTTGGAAACACCATATATTTT
CASSGDITVGNTIYF
>TRBD1|TRBV29-1|TRBJ2-3|15|once
TGCAGCGTTGAAGATCCAGGACAGGGGGCTGATACGCAGTATTTT
CSVEDPGQGADTQYF
>TRBD1|TRBV2|TRBJ1-3|17|.
TGTGCCAGCAGTCCTCTCCCGGGACAGGAGAGAGGAAACACCATATATTTT
CASSPLPGQERGNTIYF
>TRBD1|TRBV28|TRBJ1-5|13|.
TGTGCCAGCAGCCCACAGGGGGGCCAGCCCCAGCATTTT
CASSPQGGQPQHF
>.|TRBV5-1|TRBJ2-2|15|few
TGCGCCAGCAGCTTGAATACAGCGAACACCGGGGAGCTGTTTTTT
CASSLNTANTGELFF
>TRBD1|TRBV6-1|TRBJ2-4|15|.
TGTGCCAGCACCCCGTCGAGCGGGACAGGGGACATTCAGTACTTC
CASTPSSGTGDIQYF
>.|TRBV7-8|TRBJ1-3|16|.
TGTGCCAGCAGCTCAATTCGGTCGACAAGCCGAAACACCATATATTTT
CASSSIRSTSRNTIYF
>.|TRBV7-2|TRBJ2-2|12|.
TGTGCCAGCACAACGAACACCGGGGAGCTGTTTTTT
CASTTNTGELFF
>TRBD1|TRBV7-9|TRBJ2-6|18|.
TGTGCCAGCAGCAGAAGGGACAGGGGCTCGGGTGGGGCCAACGTCCTGACTTTC
CASSRRDRGSGGANVLTF
>.|TRBV7-3|TRBJ1-5|13|.
TGTGCCAGCTCTCGAGGAGAAAATCAGCCCCAGCATTTT
CASSRGENQPQHF
>.|TRBV19|TRBJ2-2|11|.
TGTGCCAGTAGCTGGGAGGGGGAGCTGTTTTTT
CASSWEGELFF
>TRBD1|TRBV10-3|TRBJ2-3|16|.
TGTGCCATCAGACCCGGGACAGGGGGTATTACAGATACGCAGTATTTT
CAIRPGTGGITDTQYF
>.|TRBV9|TRBJ2-2|14|few
TGTGCCAGCAGCGTAGCGGGGAACACCGGGGAGCTGTTTTTT
CASSVAGNTGELFF
>.|TRBV4-1|TRBJ1-6|18|.
TGCGCCAGCAGCCAAGAGGAAAAGGGTAGCGCCTATAATTCACCCCTCCACTTT
CASSQEEKGSAYNSPLHF
>.|TRBV7-9|TRBJ2-5|14|.
TGTGCCAGCAGCCTGAGGATCTTACAAGAGACCCAGTACTTC
CASSLRILQETQYF
>TRBD2|TRBV7-9|TRBJ2-7|15|.
TGTGCCAGCAGCTCCCCCAGCGGGGGGGCAGGAGAGCAGTACTTC
CASSSPSGGAGEQYF
>TRBD1|TRBV7-2|TRBJ2-7|14|once
TGTGCCAGCAGCACCAACAGGGGGCCCTACGAGCAGTACTTC
CASSTNRGPYEQYF
>.|TRBV10-1|TRBJ2-3|13|once
TGCGCCAGCAGTGACAGGGACACAGATACGCAGTATTTT
CASSDRDTDTQYF
>TRBD1|TRBV18|TRBJ1-1|15|.
TGTGCCAGCTCACGAAGGGACAGTCAGAACACTGAAGCTTTCTTT
CASSRRDSQNTEAFF
>TRBD1|TRBV6-5|TRBJ1-3|13|.
TGTGCCAGCAGCGGGACAGAAGGAAACACCATATATTTT
CASSGTEGNTIYF
>.|TRBV6-5|TRBJ2-1|15|.
TGTGCCAGCAGCCAAGACAGTGCCCACTACAATGAGCAGTTCTTC
CASSQDSAHYNEQFF
>.|TRBV6-1|TRBJ1-6|14|.
TGTGCCAGCAGCGCAGGGCCCTATAATTCACCCCTCCACTTT
CASSAGPYNSPLHF
>.|TRBV27|TRBJ2-7|14|.
TGTGCCAGCACCCCCGGGGGGCCCTCCTACGAGCAGTACTTC
CASTPGGPSYEQYF
>TRBD1|TRBV2|TRBJ2-2|15|.
TGTGCCAGCAGGGGAAGACAGGGAAACACCGGGGAGCTGTTTTTT
CASRGRQGNTGELFF
>.|TRBV9|TRBJ1-5|14|.
TGTGCCAGCAGCGTAGATGGAGGTAATCAGCCCCAGCATTTT
CASSVDGGNQPQHF